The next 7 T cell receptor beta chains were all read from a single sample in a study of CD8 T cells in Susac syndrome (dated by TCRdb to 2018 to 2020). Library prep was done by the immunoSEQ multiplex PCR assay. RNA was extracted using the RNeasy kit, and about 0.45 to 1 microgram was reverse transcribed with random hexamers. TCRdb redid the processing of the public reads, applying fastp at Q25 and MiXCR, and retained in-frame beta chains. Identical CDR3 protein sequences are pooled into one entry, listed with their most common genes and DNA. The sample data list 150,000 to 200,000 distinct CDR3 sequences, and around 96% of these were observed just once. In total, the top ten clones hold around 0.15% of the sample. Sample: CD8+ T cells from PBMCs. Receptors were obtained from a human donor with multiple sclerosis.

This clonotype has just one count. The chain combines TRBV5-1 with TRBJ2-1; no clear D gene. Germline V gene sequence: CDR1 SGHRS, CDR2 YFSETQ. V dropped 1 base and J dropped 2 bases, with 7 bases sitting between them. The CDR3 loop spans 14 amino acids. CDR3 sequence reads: CASSLLNTYNEQFF. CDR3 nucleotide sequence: TGCGCCAGCAGCTTGTTAAACACCTACAATGAGCAGTTCTTC.

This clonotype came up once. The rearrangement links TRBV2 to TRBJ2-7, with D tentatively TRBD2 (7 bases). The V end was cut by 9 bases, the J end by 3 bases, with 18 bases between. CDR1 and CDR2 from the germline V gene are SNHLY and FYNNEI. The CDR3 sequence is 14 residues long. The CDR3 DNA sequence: TGTGCCAGGACGGTCGGGGGGCAGAACTACGAGCAGTACTTC. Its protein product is CARTVGGQNYEQYF.

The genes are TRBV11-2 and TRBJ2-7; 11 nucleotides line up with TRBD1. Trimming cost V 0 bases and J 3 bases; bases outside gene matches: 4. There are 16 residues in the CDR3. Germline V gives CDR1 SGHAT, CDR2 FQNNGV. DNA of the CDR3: TGTGCCAGCAGCTTAGATCCTGGGACAGGGGGCTACGAGCAGTACTTC. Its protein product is CASSLDPGTGGYEQYF.

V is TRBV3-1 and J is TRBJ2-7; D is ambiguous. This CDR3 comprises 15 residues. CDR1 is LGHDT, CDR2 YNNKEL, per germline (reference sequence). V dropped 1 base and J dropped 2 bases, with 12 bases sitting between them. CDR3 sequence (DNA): TGTGCCAGCAGCCAAGGTGCAGGAGCTACCTACGAGCAGTACTTC. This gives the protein CASSQGAGATYEQYF.

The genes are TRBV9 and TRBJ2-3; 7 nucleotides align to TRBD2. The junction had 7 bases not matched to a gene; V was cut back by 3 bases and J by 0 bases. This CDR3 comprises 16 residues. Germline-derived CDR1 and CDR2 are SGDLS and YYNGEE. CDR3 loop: CASSAVPSGSTDTQYF. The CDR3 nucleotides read TGTGCCAGCAGCGCCGTACCTAGCGGAAGCACAGATACGCAGTATTTT.

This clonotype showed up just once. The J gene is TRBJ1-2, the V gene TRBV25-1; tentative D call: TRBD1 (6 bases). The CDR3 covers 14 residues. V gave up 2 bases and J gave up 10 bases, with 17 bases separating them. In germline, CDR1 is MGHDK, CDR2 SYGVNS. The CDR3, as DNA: TGTGCCAGCAGTGAACCGCTGGGGACACCGGTCTACACCTTC. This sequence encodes CASSEPLGTPVYTF.

The CDR3 sequence: CASSSKRRITYNEQFF. Written as DNA, the CDR3 is TGTGCCAGCAGTTCCAAACGGCGTATCACCTACAATGAGCAGTTCTTC. This rearrangement joins TRBV27 to TRBJ2-1; D uncertain. V lost 4 bases to trimming and J lost 2 bases, with 15 bases between them. This CDR3 contains 16 residues. The V gene's germline CDR1 is MNHEY and CDR2 SMNVEV (reference sequence).